These 21 T cell receptor beta chains were sequenced from one sample in a study of tumor and adjacent non-tumor tissue in lung cancer. TCRbeta libraries were built with three rounds of nested PCR, modified from ARM-PCR. TCRdb analysed the multiplex PCR reads with MiXCR anew, one entry per CDR3 protein. Found here are 75,000 to 95,000 distinct CDR3 sequences, 67% of them singletons; the top ten hold about 18%. No cell sorting was done before RNA was extracted from the tissue. Sequenced material: lung tumor tissue. The receptors were gathered from a man aged 60 to 75 with non-small cell lung cancer.

This clonotype was observed once. The junction departs from germline at one end; a sequencing error may be responsible. The chain links TRBV4-2 to TRBJ2-3; 9 bases are a match to TRBD2. Germline CDR1 LGHNA, CDR2 YNFKEQ. The CDR3 is 18 residues long. CDR3 coding DNA: TGTACCAGCAGCCAAGGGACTAGCAGGGGTTTAAGCACAGATACGCAGTATTTT. Translation gives CTSSQGTSRGLSTDTQYF.

In its sample, this clonotype was seen many times. J is TRBJ1-4 and V is TRBV7-9, with TRBD1 matching over 8 bases. Germline-derived CDR1 and CDR2 are SEHNR and FQNEAQ (reference sequence). The CDR3 extends over 14 amino acids. V was pared by 2 bases and J by 7 bases, with 3 bases of the junction left unmatched. The CDR3, as DNA: TGTGCCAGCAGCTTAACAGGGGGAGGTGAAAAACTGTTTTTT. Protein: CASSLTGGGEKLFF.

The table lists this clonotype with many counts. The rearrangement joins TRBV12-3 or TRBV12-4 to TRBJ1-3; D remains unclear. Trimming removed 5 bases from V and 1 base from J, with 9 bases in between. The CDR3 has 14 residues. This chain's CDR3 is CASSPPGSGNTIYF. Here the CDR3 DNA reads TGTGCCAGCAGTCCCCCAGGTTCTGGAAACACCATATATTTT.

This chain joins TRBV7-9 and TRBJ2-1; no firm D call. Germline values: CDR1 SEHNR, CDR2 FQNEAQ (reference sequence). This CDR3 has 15 residues. Trimming shortened V by 7 bases and J by 7 bases, and 20 bases separated the two germline ends. CDR3 sequence (DNA): TGTGCCAGCAACTTTTCCCAGGCGGTGAAGAATGAGCAGTTCTTC. Its translation is CASNFSQAVKNEQFF.

Only a few counts were recorded for this clonotype. A read error is possible here, since a much larger clone lies one base away. The V call is TRBV7-8, the J call TRBJ2-7; the D gene is possibly TRBD1 (5 bases). V dropped 1 base and J dropped 5 bases, with 6 bases sitting between them. The CDR3 extends over 12 amino acids. Germline V gives CDR1 SGHVS, CDR2 FQNEAQ. CDR3 sequence: CASSLDRHEQYF. The CDR3 DNA reads TGTGCCAGCAGCTTAGACAGGCACGAGCAGTACTTC.

Details on this clonotype: One end of the junction varies from germline; a read error may be responsible. V gene TRBV6-1 combines with J gene TRBJ2-5, with 9 bases lining up with TRBD2. The germline gives CDR1 MNHNS, CDR2 SASEGT. The CDR3 is 15 residues long. The CDR3 loop reads CTSILAGAVQETQYF. DNA of the CDR3: TGTACCAGCATCTTAGCGGGGGCCGTGCAAGAGACCCAGTACTTC.

This clonotype was counted at least ten times. This chain joins TRBV12-3 or TRBV12-4 and TRBJ2-3; D is ambiguous. CDR3 length equals 12 residues. Trimming stripped 5 bases from V and 2 bases from J, with 5 bases between. In DNA, the CDR3 is TGTGCCAGCAGTCGACCCACAGATACGCAGTATTTT. It specifies CASSRPTDTQYF.

This clonotype was picked up many times. The chain joins TRBV5-6 to TRBJ2-1; no clear D gene. V was pared by 2 bases and J by 7 bases, with 7 bases between. Germline V gene lookup returns CDR1 SGHDT and CDR2 YYEEEE. The CDR3 is 12 amino acids. The CDR3 region is CASSLQINEQFF. CDR3 nucleotides: TGTGCCAGCAGCTTACAGATTAATGAGCAGTTCTTC.

Regarding this clonotype: A much larger clone differs from this one at a single base, so this may be a read error. The chain uses TRBV14 and TRBJ2-1; 8 positions agree with TRBD1. This CDR3 contains 14 residues. The germline CDR1 and CDR2 sequences are SGHDN and FVKESK. This CDR3 reads CASSQATGGGELFF. The CDR3 bases are TGTGCCAGCAGCCAAGCCACAGGGGGAGGTGAGCTGTTCTTC.

As for this clonotype: The germline gene is not matched at one end of the junction; a read error may be the cause. J is TRBJ2-1 and V is TRBV6-2 or TRBV6-3; 11 nucleotides align to TRBD2. This CDR3 region has 14 residues. Germline V lookup: CDR1 MNHEY, CDR2 SVGEGT. CDR3 loop: CAGSGTSGANEQFF. CDR3 coding DNA: TGTGCCGGCAGCGGGACTAGCGGCGCTAATGAGCAGTTCTTC.

A remark on this clonotype: Germline and junction disagree at one end, which may indicate a read error. J is TRBJ2-6 and V is TRBV29-1; 7 positions match TRBD1. The CDR3 consists of 14 residues. Germline loops: CDR1 SQVTM, CDR2 ANQGSEA. This CDR3 reads CSVDTGAGASVLIF. The CDR3 bases are TGCAGCGTAGACACAGGGGCTGGGGCCAGCGTCCTGATTTTC. The full variable domain, its missing parts supplied by reference TRBV29-1 and TRBJ2-6, is SAVISQKPSRDICQRGTSLTIQCQVDSQVTMMFWYRQQPGQSLTLIATANQGSEATYESGFVIDKFPISRPNLTFSTLTVSNMSPEDSSIYLCSVDTGAGASVLIFGAGSRLTVL.

J is TRBJ1-2 and V is TRBV6-1, with D unclear. Germline CDR1 MNHNS, CDR2 SASEGT. V was shortened by 11 bases and J by 0 bases, with 19 bases between the two germline ends. This CDR3 is built from 15 residues. The CDR3 protein is CAGGPRTGPNYGYTF. DNA for the CDR3: TGTGCCGGCGGGCCTAGGACTGGCCCTAACTATGGCTACACCTTC.

This chain uses TRBV29-1 with TRBJ1-1; D unclear. CDR3 length: 11 amino acids. Germline assignment: CDR1 SQVTM and CDR2 ANQGSEA. V was cut by 4 bases and J by 10 bases, with 13 bases left in between. Here the CDR3 DNA reads TGCAGCGTTGCGGTTAGTGATGGAGCTTTCTTT. Its translation: CSVAVSDGAFF.

The sample holds a few counts of this clonotype. Being one base from a much bigger clone, this may be a read error. The rearrangement links TRBV6-2 or TRBV6-3 to TRBJ2-2; D gene unclear. The CDR3 covers 13 residues. In germline, CDR1 is MNHEY, CDR2 SVGEGT. CDR3 sequence (DNA): TGTGTCAGCGTTGGCCCACCTACCGGGGAGCTGTTTTTT. Amino acids: CVSVGPPTGELFF.

In the case of this clonotype: A junction boundary mismatches the germline segment, possibly from a read error. This chain joins TRBV4-1 and TRBJ2-1; weak D call: TRBD2 (5 bases). CDR1 MGHRA and CDR2 YSYEKL come from the germline V gene. The length of the CDR3 is 15 residues. CDR3 in amino acids: CASSRPGISYSEQFF. The CDR3 nucleotides read TGCGCCAGCAGCCGCCCGGGGATCTCCTACAGTGAGCAGTTCTTC.

Of note for this clonotype: The junction departs from germline at one end; a sequencing error may be responsible. The chain carries TRBV4-3 and TRBJ2-1, with D possibly matching TRBD1 (6 bases). CDR3 length: 15 residues. Per germline, CDR1 LGHNA and CDR2 YSLEER. In DNA, the CDR3 is TGCGCTAGCAGCCAAGAGGGGGTTGGTGGCGATGAGCACTTCTTC. The encoded protein is CASSQEGVGGDEHFF.

On this clonotype: The conserved closing phenylalanine or tryptophan is absent in this CDR3, likely reflecting a read error. The chain links TRBV11-2 to TRBJ2-1, with D maybe TRBD2 (5 bases). The germline V gene has CDR1 SGHAT and CDR2 FQNNGV. The V and J ends lost 1 base and 10 bases respectively, with 23 bases between them. The CDR3 loop spans 17 amino acids. The CDR3 region has the DNA TGTGCCAGCAGCTTAGTGGAGGAACTGCCATACCGAGGGGAGCAGTTCTCC. It translates to CASSLVEELPYRGEQFS.

As for this clonotype: Its ends do not fully match the called genes, so a read error is possible. The chain joins TRBV29-1 to TRBJ1-1; D gene uncertain. The germline V gene encodes CDR1 SQVTM and CDR2 ANQGSEA. The CDR3 runs to 14 residues. The CDR3, as DNA: TGCAGCGTTGACGACGGGGTGGTGAACACTGAAGCCTTCTTT. Its protein is CSVDDGVVNTEAFF.

Details on this clonotype: A much larger clone lies a single base off, so this may be a read error. The J gene is TRBJ2-5, the V gene TRBV10-3; no firm D call. Germline-derived CDR1 and CDR2 are ENHRY and SYGVKD. This CDR3 has 12 residues. Trimming stripped 8 bases from V and 0 bases from J, with 7 bases between. The CDR3 is CAIRHNQETQYF. CDR3 DNA: TGTGCCATCCGGCACAACCAAGAGACCCAGTACTTC.

The chain has TRBV20-1 and TRBJ2-3; no clear D. The end of the DNA is better explained by TRBJ1-5, so the J call may be wrong. Germline V gives CDR1 DFQATT, CDR2 SNEGSKA (reference sequence). The CDR3 totals 17 residues. In DNA, the CDR3 is TGCAGTGCTAGAGACCACTGGACTAGCGGGAGTGGAAATACGCAGCATTTT. It encodes CSARDHWTSGSGNTQHF.

The count of this clonotype is one. The junction shows a germline mismatch at one end, possibly a read error. The chain couples TRBV5-6 to TRBJ1-2; maybe TRBD1 (5 bases). CDR3 length: 14 residues. Germline V gene sequence: CDR1 SGHDT, CDR2 YYEEEE. For the CDR3, the DNA is TGTACCAGCCGCACCGAGGGGCAGAACTATTGCTACACCTTC. Translation: CTSRTEGQNYCYTF.